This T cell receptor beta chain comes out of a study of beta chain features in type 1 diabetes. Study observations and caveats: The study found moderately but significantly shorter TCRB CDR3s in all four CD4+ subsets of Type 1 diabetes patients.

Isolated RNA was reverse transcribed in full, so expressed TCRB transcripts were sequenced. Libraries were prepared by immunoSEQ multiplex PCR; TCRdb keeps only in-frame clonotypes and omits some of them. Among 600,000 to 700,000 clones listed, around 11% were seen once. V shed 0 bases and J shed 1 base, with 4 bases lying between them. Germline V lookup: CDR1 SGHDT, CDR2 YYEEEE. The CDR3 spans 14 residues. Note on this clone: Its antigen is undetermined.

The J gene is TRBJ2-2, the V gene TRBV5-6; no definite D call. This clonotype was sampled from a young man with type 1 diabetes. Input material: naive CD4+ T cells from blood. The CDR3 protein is CASSLAQNTGELFF. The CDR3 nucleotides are TGTGCCAGCAGCTTGGCACAGAACACCGGGGAGCTGTTTTTT. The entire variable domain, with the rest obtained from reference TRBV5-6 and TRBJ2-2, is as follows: DAGVTQSPTHLIKTRGQQVTLRCSPKSGHDTVSWYQQALGQGPQFIFQYYEEEERQRGNFPDRFSGHQFPNYSSELNVNALLLGDSALYLCASSLAQNTGELFFGEGSRLTVL.